This T cell receptor (beta chain) was retrieved from a study of siplizumab effects on memory and regulatory T cells. Broader study findings: In unstimulated cells, naive T cells appeared more diverse than memory T cells and seemed major alloresponse contributors.

The CDR3 runs 14 residues. V was clipped by 4 bases and J by 3 bases, with 12 bases between them. Germline V gene data show CDR1 as MNHNS and CDR2 as SASEGT. As regards this clone: Its antigen is unidentified.

Measured with immunoSEQ multiplex PCR; TCRdb has only the in-frame clones, and not every one. The sample consists of approximately 98,000 clones, roughly 94% of them appearing once. Sequencing was done on a sample of non-Treg CD4+ T cells sorted from blood. V usage is TRBV6-1 and J usage is TRBJ1-1, with unresolved D. The sequence came from a human donor in good health. CDR3 in amino acids: CASSVAQADTEAFF. The CDR3 bases are TGTGCCAGCAGTGTAGCCCAGGCGGACACTGAAGCTTTCTTT.